This TCR beta chain appears in the sequencing data of a study of early stage breast cancer tumors. About the research overall: Of some 17 invasive breast tumors, about 12 were hormone receptor-positive, HER2-negative.

Germline CDR1 SGDLS, CDR2 YYNGEE. V lost 7 bases and J 0 bases, leaving 10 bases between the germline ends. The CDR3 contains 14 residues. Assay used: immunoSEQ multiplex PCR; TCRdb lists only in-frame clones, some missing. This table has tens of thousands of clones, about 78% appearing once. This TCR came from a person in their fifties or sixties with breast cancer. This sequence joins TRBV9 and TRBJ2-2; D may be TRBD1 (6 bases). Sequencing input: blood. CDR3 amino acids: CASSRTANTGELFF. In DNA, the CDR3 is TGTGCCAGCTCTCGGACAGCGAACACCGGGGAGCTGTTTTTT.